These 3 T cell receptor beta chains were all obtained from the same sample, sequenced in a study of T cell repertoires in cytomegalovirus infection. TCRdb independently ran MiXCR on the reads; one entry per CDR3 protein. The sample shows a few hundred thousand distinct CDR3 sequences, under 45% of them seen only once. No antigen has been identified for these receptors. Sequenced material: cultured PBMCs, taken from culture after CMV antigen stimulation. The origin of the receptors is a human donor in good health (CMV status not recorded). Some clones in this sample may be carry-over from other donors' samples.

The chain carries TRBV29-1 and TRBJ1-4; 12 bases fit TRBD1. Trimming removed 2 bases from V and 8 bases from J; junction bases left unmatched: 3. The CDR3 consists of 14 residues. Germline CDR1 and CDR2: SQVTM and ANQGSEA. CDR3 in amino acids: CSVELGQGAEKLFF. The CDR3 coding sequence is TGCAGCGTTGAACTGGGACAGGGGGCGGAAAAACTGTTTTTT. Complete variable domain (other parts from reference TRBV29-1 and TRBJ1-4): SAVISQKPSRDICQRGTSLTIQCQVDSQVTMMFWYRQQPGQSLTLIATANQGSEATYESGFVIDKFPISRPNLTFSTLTVSNMSPEDSSIYLCSVELGQGAEKLFFGSGTQLSVL.

This chain connects TRBV28 to TRBJ1-1; 7 bases match TRBD1. J gave up 3 bases and V 6 bases, and 4 bases lay outside the gene matches. This CDR3 is 13 amino acids long. Per germline, CDR1 MDHEN and CDR2 SYDVKM. CDR3 protein: CASRKTGDTEAFF. CDR3 coding DNA: TGTGCCAGCAGAAAAACAGGGGACACTGAAGCTTTCTTT.

This sequence joins TRBV12-3 or TRBV12-4 and TRBJ1-4; D not resolved. The CDR3 contains 14 residues. Trimming removed 3 bases at V and 7 bases at J, with 12 bases between. CDR3 sequence (DNA): TGTGCCAGCAGTTTCAGAAGGACCCGTGAAAAACTGTTTTTT. The encoded protein is CASSFRRTREKLFF.